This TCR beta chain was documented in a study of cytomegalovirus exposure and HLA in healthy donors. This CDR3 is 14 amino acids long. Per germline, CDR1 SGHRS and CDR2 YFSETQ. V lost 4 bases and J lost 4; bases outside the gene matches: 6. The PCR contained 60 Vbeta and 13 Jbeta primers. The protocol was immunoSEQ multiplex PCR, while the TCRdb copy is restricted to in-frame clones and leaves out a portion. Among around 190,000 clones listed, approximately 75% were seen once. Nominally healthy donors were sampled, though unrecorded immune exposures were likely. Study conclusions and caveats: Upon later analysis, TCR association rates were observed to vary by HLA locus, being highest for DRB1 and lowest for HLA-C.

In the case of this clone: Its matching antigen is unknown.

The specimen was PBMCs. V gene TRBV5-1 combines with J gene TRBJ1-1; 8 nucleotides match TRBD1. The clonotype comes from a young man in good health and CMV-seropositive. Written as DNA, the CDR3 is TGCGCCAGCAGCGCACAGGGGGAAGGCACTGAAGCTTTCTTT. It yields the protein CASSAQGEGTEAFF.